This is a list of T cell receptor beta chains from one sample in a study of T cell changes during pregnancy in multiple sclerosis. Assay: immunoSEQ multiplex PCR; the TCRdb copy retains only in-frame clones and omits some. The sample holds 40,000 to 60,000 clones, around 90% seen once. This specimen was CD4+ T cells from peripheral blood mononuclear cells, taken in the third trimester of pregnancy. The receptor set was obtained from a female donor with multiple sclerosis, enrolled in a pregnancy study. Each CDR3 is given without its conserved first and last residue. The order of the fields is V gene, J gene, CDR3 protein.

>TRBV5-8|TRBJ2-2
ASSSGQRNTGELF
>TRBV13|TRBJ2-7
ASSLEQAYEQY
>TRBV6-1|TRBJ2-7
ASSVRQSSYEQY
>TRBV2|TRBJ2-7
ASRPTSTYEQY
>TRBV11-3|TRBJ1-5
ASSSGTGAPWSQPQH
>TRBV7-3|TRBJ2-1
ASSLTLDRGHEQF
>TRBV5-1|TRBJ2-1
ASSLAGGLNNEQF
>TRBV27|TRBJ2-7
ASRPVQGSSYEQY
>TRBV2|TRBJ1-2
ASSEARRTGGVRYGYT
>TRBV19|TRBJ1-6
ASSMDLSNSPLH
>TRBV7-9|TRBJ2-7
ASSSMTGEQY
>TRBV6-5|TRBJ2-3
ASSYGTGYTDTQY
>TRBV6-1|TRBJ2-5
ASSGGQGFLETQY
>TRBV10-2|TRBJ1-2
ASSESPPGMDAYGYT
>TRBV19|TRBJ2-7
ASGEPNRLEQY
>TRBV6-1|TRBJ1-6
ASREGSPYNSPLH
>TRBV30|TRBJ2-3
AWRGAIPTDTQY
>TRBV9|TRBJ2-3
ASSPQGDRFPDTQY
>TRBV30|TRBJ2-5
AWRHRGRETQY
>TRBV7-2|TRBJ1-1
ASSLFSPAEAF
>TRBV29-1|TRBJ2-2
SVEQGRSGELF
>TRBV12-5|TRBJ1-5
ASGFLPRRVDQPQH
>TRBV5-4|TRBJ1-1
ASKALDTEAF
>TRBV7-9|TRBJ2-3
ASSFGLAPDTQY
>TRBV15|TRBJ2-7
ATSRDRTGTYEQY
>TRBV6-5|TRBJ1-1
ASSSLSSTEAF
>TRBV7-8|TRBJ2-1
ASSPSGGSVNEQF
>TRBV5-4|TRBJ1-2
ASSSGGYLSGYT
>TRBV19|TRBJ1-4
ASSAGQGAHEKLF
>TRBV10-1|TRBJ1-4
ARTTGGADFGEKLF
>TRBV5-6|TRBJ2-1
ASSLDSRSSYNEQF
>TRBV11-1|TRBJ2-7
ASSLIAGAATGQY
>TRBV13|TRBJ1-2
ASNGGGQDGYGYT
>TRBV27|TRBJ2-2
ASSFRGFGELF
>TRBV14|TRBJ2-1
ASSHHNRNNEQF
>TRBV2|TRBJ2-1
ASSGLGRGSSYNEQF
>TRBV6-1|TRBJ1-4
ASSEYWATEKLF
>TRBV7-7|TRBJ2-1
ASSLDLGGEQF
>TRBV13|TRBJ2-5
ASSPLAGGRSEY
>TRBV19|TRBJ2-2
ASSLGTGTGELF
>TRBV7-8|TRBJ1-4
ASSLTPDRNEKLF
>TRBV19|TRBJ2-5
ASRGGQGWETQY
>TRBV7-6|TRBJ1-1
ASSLAREGVNTEAF
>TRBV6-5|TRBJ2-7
ASSYGGGQSREQY
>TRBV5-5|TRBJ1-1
ASSPLVSVRTMNTEAF
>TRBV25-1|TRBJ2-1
ASSGLAGGHNEQF
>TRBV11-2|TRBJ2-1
ASSLDSGGAYNEQF
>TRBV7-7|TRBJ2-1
ASSLEARTHSYNEQF
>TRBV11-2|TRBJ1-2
ASSPTRTGSSSNYGYT
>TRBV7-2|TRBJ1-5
ASSPQGQGGGQPQH
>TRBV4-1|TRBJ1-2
ASSQGGQGVYGYT
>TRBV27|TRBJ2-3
ASSPTSGGDTQY
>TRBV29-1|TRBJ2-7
SVAGGLYEQY
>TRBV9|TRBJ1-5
ASSGTSNQPQH
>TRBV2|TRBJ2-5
ASSRWETQY